Following are 26 T cell receptor beta chains from one sample sequenced in a study of read filtering for tumor transcriptome and immune sequencing. The library was built from roughly 400 ng RNA with molecular barcoded adaptors for alpha/delta and beta/gamma chains. TCRdb redid the calling of the reads with MiXCR, one entry per CDR3 protein. The sample consists of over 25,000 distinct CDR3 sequences, approximately 14% of them appearing once. Sequencing was done on a sample of a population of CD138-negative cells sorted from bone marrow. The receptors come from a donor aged 40 or older with multiple myeloma.

This clonotype was counted only a few times. The genes are TRBV29-1 and TRBJ2-1, with D possibly matching TRBD2 (5 bases). The germline gives CDR1 SQVTM, CDR2 ANQGSEA. The CDR3 is 12 residues long. The ends were cut back, 8 bases at V and 12 bases at J, with 20 bases in the middle. CDR3 in DNA: TGCAGCCTCATAGTGGGAGCGGCTGGGCAGTTCTTC. Its protein is CSLIVGAAGQFF.

Ten or more counts support this clonotype. This chain uses TRBV18 with TRBJ2-3; TRBD1 agrees at 9 bases. J was trimmed by 5 bases and V by 3 bases; bases with no gene match: 9. In germline, CDR1 is KGHSH, CDR2 LQKENI. The CDR3 has 16 amino acids. The chain's CDR3 is CASSPPGQGHIDTQYF. The CDR3 DNA reads TGTGCCAGCTCACCTCCGGGACAGGGTCATATAGATACGCAGTATTTT.

This clonotype was seen ten or more times. The genes are TRBV10-3 and TRBJ2-3, with D unclear. The CDR3 totals 14 residues. Germline CDR1 reads ENHRY; CDR2 reads SYGVKD. V lost 4 bases and J lost 3, with 11 bases in between. The CDR3 nucleotides read TGTGCCATCAGTGTAGACGAAGGGACAGATACGCAGTATTTT. Residues: CAISVDEGTDTQYF.

This clonotype is labeled as large (0.1 to 1%). The chain links TRBV7-6 to TRBJ2-3, with a tentative D call TRBD2 (6 bases). This CDR3 region has 15 residues. Trimming pared 5 bases from V and 0 bases from J, leaving 12 bases between. The germline CDR1 and CDR2 sequences are SGHVS and FNYEAQ. Here the CDR3 reads CASSTGSGSTDTQYF. In DNA form, the CDR3 reads TGTGCCAGCAGCACCGGAAGCGGGAGCACAGATACGCAGTATTTT.

At least ten counts were recorded for this clonotype. This chain links TRBV4-2 with TRBJ2-3, with 8 bases matching TRBD2. CDR1 is LGHNA, CDR2 YNFKEQ, per germline. The CDR3 is 16 residues long. V shed 5 bases and J 6 bases; nucleotides not matched to a gene: 13. The CDR3 protein is CASSRASGSVADTQYF. CDR3 sequence (DNA): TGTGCCAGCAGCAGGGCCAGCGGGAGTGTCGCGGATACGCAGTATTTT.

This clonotype came up many times. This chain uses TRBV29-1 with TRBJ1-1; the D is unclear. CDR3 length: 12 amino acids. Looked up from germline, CDR1 is SQVTM and CDR2 is ANQGSEA. Trimming pared 3 bases from V and 5 bases from J, leaving 10 bases between. Here the CDR3 reads CSVDGVGTEAFF. The CDR3 nucleotides are TGCAGCGTTGATGGGGTGGGGACTGAAGCTTTCTTT. The full variable domain, in which reference TRBV29-1 and TRBJ1-1 provide the parts outside the CDR3, is SAVISQKPSRDICQRGTSLTIQCQVDSQVTMMFWYRQQPGQSLTLIATANQGSEATYESGFVIDKFPISRPNLTFSTLTVSNMSPEDSSIYLCSVDGVGTEAFFGQGTRLTVV.

There are many counts of this clonotype. The genes are TRBV19 and TRBJ1-5; D gene uncertain. CDR1 and CDR2 (germline): LNHDA, SQIVND (reference sequence). With 2 bases removed from V and 5 bases from J, the gap between germline ends came to 10 bases. This CDR3 has 14 residues. CDR3 DNA: TGTGCCAGTAGTATATCTGGGTCCGATCAGCCCCAGCATTTT. This sequence encodes CASSISGSDQPQHF.

This chain connects TRBV7-2 to TRBJ2-7; D ambiguous. The V end was cut by 0 bases, the J end by 3 bases, with 12 bases between. This CDR3 region has 15 residues. From germline, CDR1 is SGHTA and CDR2 FQGNSA. The CDR3 nucleotides read TGTGCCAGCAGCTTAGCGGGCGCAGGATACTACGAGCAGTACTTC. This sequence encodes CASSLAGAGYYEQYF.

This clonotype has at least ten counts. This chain connects TRBV28 to TRBJ2-1; TRBD2 agrees at 10 bases. The length of the CDR3 is 16 residues. With V trimmed by 6 bases and J by 8 bases, 13 bases remained unmatched. Per the germline V gene, CDR1 is MDHEN and CDR2 is SYDVKM. DNA for the CDR3: TGTGCCAGCAGCCCCTCAGCGGGAGGGCCGGACTATGAGCAGTTCTTC. This sequence encodes CASSPSAGGPDYEQFF. The full variable domain, rest sourced from reference TRBV28 and TRBJ2-1, is DVKVTQSSRYLVKRTGEKVFLECVQDMDHENMFWYRQDPGLGLRLIYFSYDVKMKEKGDIPEGYSVSREKKERFSLILESASTNQTSMYLCASSPSAGGPDYEQFFGPGTRLTVL.

At least ten counts were recorded for this clonotype. V gene TRBV30 combines with J gene TRBJ2-2; TRBD1 or TRBD2 may be the D gene (5 bases each). Deletions cut 2 bases from V and 4 bases from J, with 14 bases between. The CDR3 totals 15 residues. Germline V CDR1 and CDR2: GTSNPN, SVGIG (reference sequence). The DNA of the CDR3 is TGTGCCTGGAGTCCGAGGGGATCCCTCACCGGGGAGCTGTTTTTT. Protein: CAWSPRGSLTGELFF.

V usage is TRBV12-3 or TRBV12-4 and J usage is TRBJ2-3, with D possibly TRBD2 on 5 matching bases. V was clipped by 2 bases and J by 6 bases, with 9 bases between them. The CDR3 has 13 amino acids. This CDR3 is CASSLRGSDTQYF. The CDR3 DNA is TGTGCCAGCAGTTTAAGAGGGAGCGATACGCAGTATTTT.

Worth noting for this clonotype: Since a much larger clone is just one base distant, this may be a read error. V usage is TRBV5-6 and J usage is TRBJ2-7; the D gene could be TRBD1 or TRBD2 (5 bases each). CDR3 length: 14 amino acids. Germline CDR1 is SGHDT and CDR2 is YYEEEE. The chain's CDR3 is CASSSGPNSYERYF. In nucleotides, the CDR3 is TGTGCCAGCAGCTCGGGACCCAACTCCTACGAGCGGTACTTC.

Ten or more counts support this clonotype. CDR3 protein: CSVLLGTDTQYF. The CDR3 DNA reads TGCAGCGTCCTATTAGGCACAGATACGCAGTATTTT. This sequence joins TRBV29-1 and TRBJ2-3; D uncertain. The CDR3 covers 12 residues. Trimming shortened V by 6 bases and J by 1 base, and 8 bases separated the two germline ends. Germline V gives CDR1 SQVTM, CDR2 ANQGSEA.

This clonotype came up many times. The V gene is TRBV5-1, the J gene TRBJ2-1; D gene ambiguous. Between the trimmed V and J ends, which lost 4 bases and 10 bases, there was a span of 18 bases. CDR1 and CDR2 from the germline V gene are SGHRS and YFSETQ. The CDR3 has 14 residues. The CDR3 spells CASSPSPPYSEQFF. The CDR3 DNA follows: TGCGCCAGCAGCCCTTCCCCCCCTTATTCAGAGCAGTTCTTC.

This clonotype occurred many times. The chain recombines TRBV9 with TRBJ2-7, with D perhaps matching TRBD2 (5 bases). The CDR3 is 14 amino acids. Germline assignment: CDR1 SGDLS and CDR2 YYNGEE. Trimming removed 0 bases from V and 2 bases from J, with 9 bases in between. CDR3 sequence: CASSVGTGTYEQYF. As DNA, the CDR3 is TGTGCCAGCAGCGTAGGGACGGGGACCTACGAGCAGTACTTC.

This clonotype was observed many times. The chain uses TRBV12-3 or TRBV12-4 and TRBJ2-7; no firm D call. Trimming removed 8 bases from V and 3 bases from J, with 14 bases in between. The CDR3 extends over 13 amino acids. CDR3 loop: CASRRGANYEQYF. For the CDR3, the DNA is TGTGCCAGCCGCCGCGGTGCTAACTACGAGCAGTACTTC.

There are a few counts of this clonotype. This chain connects TRBV20-1 to TRBJ1-3; no definite D call. Trimming left V 3 bases short and J 1 base short, with 16 bases between. The CDR3 is 16 residues long. CDR1 DFQATT and CDR2 SNEGSKA come from the germline V gene (reference sequence). As DNA, the CDR3 is TGCAGTGCTAGGGAAGCGCGGGCGGGATCTGGAAACACCATATATTTT. The encoded protein is CSAREARAGSGNTIYF.

This clonotype was found many times. V gene TRBV20-1 combines with J gene TRBJ1-5; no clear D. CDR3 size: 13 residues. The germline V and J ends were trimmed by 6 bases and 5 bases, with 14 bases remaining between them. The germline CDR1 and CDR2 sequences are DFQATT and SNEGSKA (reference sequence). CDR3 sequence: CSAPGRRHQPQHF. The CDR3 coding sequence is TGCAGTGCACCCGGCCGGCGCCATCAGCCCCAGCATTTT.

Points on this clonotype: One end of the junction varies from germline; a read error may be responsible. This chain joins TRBV30 and TRBJ2-3, with 9 positions matching TRBD2. The CDR3 spans 13 residues. CDR1 is GTSNPN and CDR2 is SVGIG in the germline V gene (reference sequence). The CDR3 loop reads CAWTTSGADAQYF. CDR3 bases: TGTGCCTGGACGACTAGCGGTGCGGATGCGCAGTACTTT.

This clonotype has at least ten counts. This rearrangement joins TRBV11-3 to TRBJ2-3; a weak D match, TRBD1 (6 bases). V lost 5 bases, J lost 2 bases, and 14 bases lay in between. Germline V gives CDR1 SGHNT, CDR2 YENEEA. CDR3 length equals 15 residues. The CDR3 loop is CASSPRRGPTDTQYF. CDR3 nucleotide sequence: TGTGCCAGCAGCCCCCGCAGGGGCCCCACAGATACGCAGTATTTT.

This clonotype was recorded a few times. The genes are TRBV19 and TRBJ2-7; 9 bases agree with TRBD1. This CDR3 comprises 15 residues. CDR1 and CDR2 from the germline V gene are LNHDA and SQIVND (reference sequence). V dropped 7 bases and J dropped 5; count of bases not matched to a gene: 12. The CDR3, as DNA: TGTGCCAGTACCCGGAAGGGACAGGGCTGGGACGAGCAGTACTTC. This translates into CASTRKGQGWDEQYF.

This clonotype was counted a few times. The chain joins TRBV9 to TRBJ2-1; 9 bases line up with TRBD1. The J segment lost 6 bases and the V segment lost 3 bases, leaving 4 bases of the junction unmatched. The CDR3 contains 14 residues. In germline, CDR1 is SGDLS, CDR2 YYNGEE. CDR3 nucleotide sequence: TGTGCCAGCAGCGCGGGGGACAGGGTCAATGAGCAGTTCTTC. This encodes CASSAGDRVNEQFF. Based on the CDR3 plus reference TRBV9 and TRBJ2-1, the full variable domain is DSGVTQTPKHLITATGQRVTLRCSPRSGDLSVYWYQQSLDQGLQFLIQYYNGEERAKGNILERFSAQQFPDLHSELNLSSLELGDSALYFCASSAGDRVNEQFFGPGTRLTVL.

In this sample, this clonotype turned up many times. V is TRBV3-1 and J is TRBJ1-1; 11 positions match TRBD1. Losses at the gene ends were 5 bases for V and 7 bases for J; bases not matched to a gene: 9. Germline V gives CDR1 LGHDT, CDR2 YNNKEL (reference sequence). CDR3 length equals 15 residues. The CDR3 DNA is TGTGCCAGCAGCACGCCAGGACAGGGGGCTAGTGAAGCTTTCTTT. Translated: CASSTPGQGASEAFF.

This clonotype turned up a few times. The chain has TRBV6-5 and TRBJ1-1; D remains ambiguous. Trimming removed 3 bases from V and 4 bases from J, with 18 bases in between. The CDR3 has 16 amino acids. The germline V gene encodes CDR1 MNHEY and CDR2 SVGAGI. CDR3 protein: CASSYVRGKRSTEAFF. CDR3 coding DNA: TGTGCCAGCAGTTATGTGCGGGGAAAAAGGAGCACTGAAGCTTTCTTT.

By share of the sample, this clonotype is medium-sized. The rearrangement uses TRBV24-1 and TRBJ2-1; 7 nucleotides line up with TRBD2. This CDR3 is 13 amino acids long. Germline V gene sequence: CDR1 KGHDR, CDR2 SFDVKD. Losses at the gene ends were 7 bases for V and 5 bases for J; bases not matched to a gene: 4. CDR3 sequence: CATRASGNNEQFF. CDR3 DNA sequence: TGTGCCACCAGGGCTAGCGGTAACAATGAGCAGTTCTTC.

This clonotype was found many times. This chain links TRBV2 with TRBJ2-7, with D tentatively TRBD1 (5 bases). CDR3 length equals 13 residues. Looked up from germline, CDR1 is SNHLY and CDR2 is FYNNEI. With 4 bases removed from V and 6 bases from J, the gap between germline ends came to 13 bases. This CDR3 is CASSVQGKSEQYF. In DNA form, the CDR3 reads TGTGCCAGCAGTGTTCAGGGAAAGAGCGAGCAGTACTTC.